This passage covers 17 T cell receptor beta chains from one sample sequenced in a study of CD8+ T cells in alopecia areata (dated by TCRdb to 2016 to 2018). Library method: the immunoSEQ multiplex PCR assay. To provide template for TCR sequencing, every sample had RNA extracted and reverse transcribed into cDNA. Drawn from immuneACCESS, this table holds only the in-frame rearrangements with V and J called that TCRdb kept. Clones are partly lost; checked studies trace under half to an unresolved V gene and leave the rest unexplained. Recorded for this sample are more than 150,000 clones; roughly three fifths of them occurred a single time. The ten largest clones capture around 12% of the sample. The sample's time point label, decoded: about 25 weeks on oral tofacitinib. In the paper's terms, the treatment or condition label means: oral pan-JAK inhibitor, 5-10 mg twice daily. The sequencing here drew on CD8+ T cells sorted from blood, taken at week 24, from a patient treated with tofacitinib. These receptors were obtained from a human donor with alopecia areata.

This clone was observed a handful of times. This chain uses TRBV5-6 with TRBJ2-7, with D perhaps TRBD1 or TRBD2 (5 bases each). The CDR3 is 14 residues long. V was shortened by 2 bases and J by 0 bases, with 9 bases between the two germline ends. In germline, CDR1 is SGHDT, CDR2 YYEEEE. CDR3 residues: CASSFGGGSYEQYF. In DNA form, the CDR3 reads TGTGCCAGCAGCTTTGGTGGGGGCTCCTACGAGCAGTACTTC. Together with reference TRBV5-6 and TRBJ2-7, the CDR3 gives the full variable domain: DAGVTQSPTHLIKTRGQQVTLRCSPKSGHDTVSWYQQALGQGPQFIFQYYEEEERQRGNFPDRFSGHQFPNYSSELNVNALLLGDSALYLCASSFGGGSYEQYFGPGTRLTVT.

The rearrangement uses TRBV6-5 and TRBJ2-1; TRBD2 matches 8 bases. Trimming removed 5 bases from V and 3 bases from J; junction bases left unmatched: 6. CDR1 and CDR2 (germline): MNHEY, SVGAGI. The CDR3 is 15 residues long. CDR3 nucleotide sequence: TGTGCCAGCAGTATACGAAGCGGGGGCTACAATGAGCAGTTCTTC. Translation gives CASSIRSGGYNEQFF.

This sequence joins TRBV7-9 and TRBJ1-6, with 7 nucleotides matching TRBD1. After removal of 4 bases from V and 7 bases from J, the junction contained 10 bases not matched to a gene. This CDR3 has 16 residues. Germline V gene lookup returns CDR1 SEHNR and CDR2 FQNEAQ (reference sequence). CDR3 region: CASSSGKTGRNSPLHF. CDR3 coding DNA: TGTGCCAGCAGCTCAGGAAAGACAGGGCGAAATTCACCCCTCCACTTT.

The CDR3 protein is CASMGLAVYEQYF. CDR3 nucleotides: TGTGCCAGCATGGGACTAGCAGTCTACGAGCAGTACTTC. The V and J genes are TRBV6-5 and TRBJ2-7; TRBD2 matches at 9 bases. J gave up 3 bases and V 7 bases, and 4 bases lay outside the gene matches. The CDR3 is 13 residues long. CDR1 is MNHEY and CDR2 is SVGAGI in the germline V gene.

This clone was counted only a few times. Additional DNA sequences in this sample encode the identical CDR3. The chain has TRBV5-6 and TRBJ2-1; no clear D. CDR1 is SGHDT and CDR2 is YYEEEE in the germline V gene. The CDR3 totals 11 residues. Deletions cut 2 bases from V and 6 bases from J, with 3 bases between. The CDR3 DNA sequence: TGTGCCAGCAGCTTAAGCAATGAGCAGTTCTTC. Amino acid sequence: CASSLSNEQFF.

This chain joins TRBV5-1 and TRBJ1-4; 9 bases align to TRBD1. V was pared by 3 bases and J by 8 bases, with 5 bases of the junction left unmatched. Germline CDR1 is SGHRS and CDR2 is YFSETQ. This CDR3 has 14 amino acids. CDR3 sequence reads: CASSYRGLKEKLFF. For the CDR3, the DNA is TGCGCCAGCAGCTACAGGGGGCTTAAGGAAAAACTGTTTTTT. Looking up the rest from reference TRBV5-1 and TRBJ1-4 gives the full variable domain: KAGVTQTPRYLIKTRGQQVTLSCSPISGHRSVSWYQQTPGQGLQFLFEYFSETQRNKGNFPGRFSGRQFSNSRSEMNVSTLELGDSALYLCASSYRGLKEKLFFGSGTQLSVL.

The J gene is TRBJ2-7, the V gene TRBV7-9, with 7 bases aligning to TRBD2. V gave up 5 bases and J gave up 3 bases; unmatched junction bases: 10. The germline V gene has CDR1 SEHNR and CDR2 FQNEAQ (reference sequence). The CDR3 is made up of 15 amino acids. CDR3: CASSPPGAGDYEQYF. DNA of the CDR3: TGTGCCAGCAGCCCCCCCGGGGCGGGGGACTACGAGCAGTACTTC.

Only a few counts were recorded for this clone. The chain is built from TRBV5-1 and TRBJ2-1; 7 bases line up with TRBD2. The CDR3 has 16 residues. In germline, CDR1 is SGHRS, CDR2 YFSETQ. Trimming at V came to 1 base and at J to 0 bases, leaving 4 bases not matched to a gene. The CDR3 spells CASSLRAGNSYNEQFF. Here the CDR3 DNA reads TGCGCCAGCAGCTTGCGAGCGGGGAACTCCTACAATGAGCAGTTCTTC.

The V and J genes are TRBV15 and TRBJ1-5; D remains unclear. CDR3 length equals 17 residues. The V and J ends lost 0 bases and 2 bases respectively, with 14 bases between them. Germline assignment: CDR1 LNHNV and CDR2 YYDKDF (reference sequence). The CDR3 is CATSRDADALGNQPQHF. CDR3 in DNA: TGTGCCACCAGCAGAGATGCGGACGCCCTAGGCAATCAGCCCCAGCATTTT.

A few counts support this clone. This chain connects TRBV6-5 to TRBJ1-2; D not resolved. This CDR3 is built from 14 residues. CDR1 is MNHEY and CDR2 is SVGAGI in the germline V gene. Trimming removed 0 bases from V and 8 bases from J, with 13 bases in between. The DNA of the CDR3 is TGTGCCAGCAGTTACTCGTCGGGGAAGGGCGGCTACACCTTC. As protein: CASSYSSGKGGYTF.

The rearrangement joins TRBV5-6 to TRBJ1-3, with unresolved D. Between the trimmed V and J ends, which lost 3 bases and 0 bases, there was a span of 7 bases. CDR3 size: 14 residues. The germline V gene has CDR1 SGHDT and CDR2 YYEEEE. The CDR3 sequence is CASSYGNSGNTIYF. DNA for the CDR3: TGTGCCAGCAGCTACGGGAACTCTGGAAACACCATATATTTT.

The V and J genes are TRBV30 and TRBJ2-1, with a possible D match to TRBD1 (5 bases). Germline CDR1 GTSNPN, CDR2 SVGIG (reference sequence). The CDR3 consists of 13 residues. The V end lost 5 bases, the J end lost 9 bases, and 17 bases lay between the germline ends. The CDR3 nucleotides are TGTGCCTGGGCATCCGTCGTGGGGCCTGAGCAGTTCTTC. This gives the protein CAWASVVGPEQFF.

This clone was seen more than once but under ten times. This chain uses TRBV30 with TRBJ1-2; a weak D match, TRBD1 (6 bases). This CDR3 region has 12 residues. Germline V lookup: CDR1 GTSNPN, CDR2 SVGIG (reference sequence). V was clipped by 3 bases and J by 7 bases, with 12 bases between them. The CDR3 nucleotides read TGTGCCTGGAGGTCAGGGGTCGGTGGCTACACCTTC. It is translated as CAWRSGVGGYTF.

This clone turned up a few times. The CDR3 sequence is CASTGPLDTEAFF. In DNA, the CDR3 is TGCGCCAGCACGGGACCCTTGGACACTGAAGCTTTCTTT. The rearrangement links TRBV5-1 to TRBJ1-1, with D possibly being TRBD1 (5 bases). The CDR3 spans 13 residues. The ends were cut back, 6 bases at V and 3 bases at J, with 12 bases in the middle. The germline V gene encodes CDR1 SGHRS and CDR2 YFSETQ.

The rearrangement joins TRBV9 to TRBJ1-3, with D hard to call. The ends were cut back, 3 bases at V and 0 bases at J, with 4 bases in the middle. The germline V gene encodes CDR1 SGDLS and CDR2 YYNGEE. CDR3 size: 13 residues. CDR3 loop: CASSENSGNTIYF. The CDR3 DNA reads as TGTGCCAGCAGCGAAAACTCTGGAAACACCATATATTTT.

J is TRBJ2-3 and V is TRBV19; the D is unclear. The V end lost 3 bases, the J end lost 2 bases, and 12 bases lay between the germline ends. Per germline, CDR1 LNHDA and CDR2 SQIVND (reference sequence). The CDR3 runs 15 residues. CDR3 amino acids: CASSIRTRTTDTQYF. The DNA of the CDR3 is TGTGCCAGTAGTATTCGTACCCGAACCACAGATACGCAGTATTTT.

The chain links TRBV30 to TRBJ2-3; the D gene is possibly TRBD2 (5 bases). Germline lookup yields CDR1 GTSNPN and CDR2 SVGIG (reference sequence). There are 15 residues in the CDR3. The germline V and J ends were trimmed by 1 base and 5 bases, with 16 bases remaining between them. The CDR3 here is CAWSGGVNSRDTQYF. The CDR3 DNA sequence: TGTGCCTGGAGTGGGGGAGTCAACAGTCGAGATACGCAGTATTTT.